This T cell receptor (beta chain) was sequenced during a study of shared clonotypes between healthy human individuals. Across the whole study: Three CD4 naive, three CD4 memory, two CD8 naive and one CD8 memory plate were used per donor.

In the case of this clone: Distinct nucleotide sequences in the sample also encode this CDR3.

Nashville, Tennessee was home to all donors, who were Caucasian adults. The CDR3 covers 13 residues. V shed 3 bases, J shed 2 bases, and the junction held 0 bases outside the gene matches. Per germline, CDR1 MGHDK and CDR2 SYGVNS. Investigators spread the genomic DNA of each subset evenly over several immunoSEQ plates. Some clones are missing from TCRdb's copy, which holds only in-frame ones; the method was immunoSEQ multiplex PCR. The sample records about 2.3 million clones, under 95% being singletons. This sequence was found in a man aged 18 to 35 in good health. Some clones in this sample may be carry-over from other donors' samples. Material for sequencing was naive CD4+ T cells from PBMCs. As for subset: CD45RA+ positively selected. The chain recombines TRBV25-1 with TRBJ1-2; 7 bases are shared with TRBD1. This chain's CDR3 is CASSEGQNYGYTF. CDR3 sequence (DNA): TGTGCCAGCAGTGAGGGACAGAACTATGGCTACACCTTC.